One sample yielded the 19 T cell receptor beta chains listed below, sequenced in a study of cytomegalovirus exposure and HLA in healthy donors (dated by TCRdb to 2015 to 2018). Library creation used the immunoSEQ multiplex PCR assay. The multiplex PCR relied on a mix of 60 forward primers for TCR Vbeta segments and 13 reverse primers for TCR Jbeta segments. In TCRdb, the immuneACCESS table is reduced to in-frame sequences with V and J assigned. These tables do not hold every clone; where another copy was compared, an unresolved V gene accounts for under half, and the others remain unexplained. The table of this sample itemizes approximately 130,000 clones. The top ten clonotypes cover roughly 2% of the sample. Sequenced material: PBMCs. The receptors stem from a woman aged 55-69 years in good health and CMV-seronegative.

This sequence joins TRBV2 and TRBJ2-1, with 10 nucleotides matching TRBD2. J was trimmed by 0 bases and V by 6 bases; bases with no gene match: 8. Germline V lookup: CDR1 SNHLY, CDR2 FYNNEI. The CDR3 runs to 17 residues. The CDR3 DNA follows: TGTGCCAGCAGATCAGCGGGGGGGCCGAGCTCCTACAATGAGCAGTTCTTC. It is translated as CASRSAGGPSSYNEQFF.

The chain employs TRBV2 and TRBJ2-1; 12 bases line up with TRBD2. Per germline, CDR1 SNHLY and CDR2 FYNNEI. With V trimmed by 3 bases and J by 4 bases, 7 bases remained unmatched. This CDR3 has 17 residues. The CDR3 protein is CASSERLAGGSYNEQFF. The CDR3 DNA follows: TGTGCCAGCAGTGAGAGGCTAGCGGGAGGGTCATACAATGAGCAGTTCTTC.

The chain combines TRBV29-1 with TRBJ1-5; D is possibly TRBD1 (6 bases). CDR1 SQVTM and CDR2 ANQGSEA come from the germline V gene. V lost 4 bases to trimming and J lost 2 bases, with 12 bases between them. The CDR3 covers 14 residues. CDR3 sequence (DNA): TGCAGCGTTGCTTTACCAGGGGGCAATCAGCCCCAGCATTTT. Encoded protein: CSVALPGGNQPQHF. The full variable domain, completed using reference TRBV29-1 and TRBJ1-5, is SAVISQKPSRDICQRGTSLTIQCQVDSQVTMMFWYRQQPGQSLTLIATANQGSEATYESGFVIDKFPISRPNLTFSTLTVSNMSPEDSSIYLCSVALPGGNQPQHFGDGTRLSIL.

J is TRBJ1-5 and V is TRBV18, with 7 bases lining up with TRBD1. CDR1 is KGHSH and CDR2 is LQKENI in the germline V gene. This CDR3 contains 15 residues. V was pared by 3 bases and J by 5 bases, with 7 bases of the junction left unmatched. The CDR3 sequence is CASSPPGGGYQPQHF. CDR3 nucleotide sequence: TGTGCCAGCTCACCCCCAGGGGGTGGTTATCAGCCCCAGCATTTT.

J is TRBJ2-7 and V is TRBV10-3; tentative D call: TRBD2 (7 bases). This CDR3 contains 15 residues. The germline gives CDR1 ENHRY, CDR2 SYGVKD. The V end was cut by 2 bases, the J end by 0 bases, with 11 bases between. The DNA for the CDR3 is TGTGCCATCAGTGAGGACGGGGGGCCCTCCTACGAGCAGTACTTC. As protein: CAISEDGGPSYEQYF.

J is TRBJ1-2 and V is TRBV7-9; D is undetermined. This CDR3 region has 13 residues. CDR1 SEHNR and CDR2 FQNEAQ come from the germline V gene (reference sequence). Trimming shortened V by 0 bases and J by 4 bases, and 6 bases separated the two germline ends. CDR3: CASSLAPGYGYTF. In DNA, the CDR3 is TGTGCCAGCAGCTTAGCTCCGGGCTATGGCTACACCTTC.

The V and J genes are TRBV14 and TRBJ1-3, with D unclear. Germline-derived CDR1 and CDR2 are SGHDN and FVKESK. The CDR3 spans 15 residues. The germline V and J ends were trimmed by 5 bases and 0 bases, with 11 bases remaining between them. The CDR3, as DNA: TGTGCCAGCAGCTTCTCACGGGGCTCTGGAAACACCATATATTTT. Translation gives CASSFSRGSGNTIYF. The full variable domain, its missing parts supplied by reference TRBV14 and TRBJ1-3, is EAGVTQFPSHSVIEKGQTVTLRCDPISGHDNLYWYRRVMGKEIKFLLHFVKESKQDESGMPNNRFLAERTGGTYSTLKVQPAELEDSGVYFCASSFSRGSGNTIYFGEGSWLTVV.

J is TRBJ2-3 and V is TRBV29-1; TRBD2 might be the D (7 bases). V lost 3 bases and J lost 0, with 16 bases in between. This CDR3 spans 16 amino acids. CDR1 is SQVTM and CDR2 is ANQGSEA in the germline V gene. CDR3 amino acids: CSVDRRGGASTDTQYF. The CDR3 DNA reads as TGCAGCGTTGATAGGAGGGGGGGCGCGAGCACAGATACGCAGTATTTT.

V gene TRBV5-6 combines with J gene TRBJ2-2; weak D call: TRBD2 (6 bases). Trimming pared 0 bases from V and 3 bases from J, leaving 9 bases between. In germline, CDR1 is SGHDT, CDR2 YYEEEE. This CDR3 has 15 amino acids. The CDR3 protein is CASSLAGRYTGELFF. CDR3 coding DNA: TGTGCCAGCAGCTTGGCGGGGAGGTACACCGGGGAGCTGTTTTTT.

The genes are TRBV18 and TRBJ2-7; D unclear. V shed 3 bases and J shed 2 bases, with 14 bases lying between them. The CDR3 loop spans 15 amino acids. The germline V gene has CDR1 KGHSH and CDR2 LQKENI. For the CDR3, the DNA is TGTGCCAGCTCACCCCCCCGAACGGTGACCTACGAGCAGTACTTC. Translating it yields CASSPPRTVTYEQYF.

V is TRBV4-2 and J is TRBJ1-2, with D perhaps TRBD1 (5 bases). Germline V gene lookup returns CDR1 LGHNA and CDR2 YNFKEQ. This CDR3 has 17 amino acids. Deletions cut 1 base from V and 6 bases from J, with 21 bases between. CDR3 protein: CASSQGWTREGQDGYTF. CDR3 sequence (DNA): TGTGCCAGCAGCCAAGGATGGACCCGGGAGGGGCAGGATGGCTACACCTTC.

The chain is built from TRBV2 and TRBJ2-1; perhaps TRBD2 as D (5 bases). Germline V gives CDR1 SNHLY, CDR2 FYNNEI. V was cut by 0 bases and J by 9 bases, with 12 bases left in between. The CDR3 runs 14 residues. CDR3 nucleotides: TGTGCCAGCAGTGAAGCGCGGGCCCCGGGTGAGCAGTTCTTC. Translation gives CASSEARAPGEQFF. The whole variable domain, remainder taken from reference TRBV2 and TRBJ2-1, is EPEVTQTPSHQVTQMGQEVILRCVPISNHLYFYWYRQILGQKVEFLVSFYNNEISEKSEIFDDQFSVERPDGSNFTLKIRSTKLEDSAMYFCASSEARAPGEQFFGPGTRLTVL.

Notes on this clone: Germline is not matched at one junction end, which may reflect a read error. The genes are TRBV11-2 and TRBJ2-5; 8 nucleotides line up with TRBD2. Germline lookup yields CDR1 SGHAT and CDR2 FQNNGV. This CDR3 is built from 14 residues. The CDR3 DNA sequence: TGTGCCAGCAGATCCCGGGGGGGCCCAGGGCAGGTGCACTTC. It codes for CASRSRGGPGQVHF.

V is TRBV30 and J is TRBJ2-6, with 14 positions matching TRBD2. J lost 4 bases, V lost 4 bases, and 9 bases had no gene match. The CDR3 is 18 residues long. From germline, CDR1 is GTSNPN and CDR2 SVGIG (reference sequence). DNA for the CDR3: TGTGCCTGGACAACCGGGACTAGCGGGAGTTCGGGGGCCAACGTCCTGACTTTC. Translating gives CAWTTGTSGSSGANVLTF.

This chain connects TRBV28 to TRBJ2-5, with TRBD2 matching 12 bases. Germline CDR1 reads MDHEN; CDR2 reads SYDVKM. Trimming took 5 bases from V and 2 from J; bases not matched to a gene: 3. The CDR3 runs 15 residues. As DNA, the CDR3 is TGTGCCAGCAGTGGCCTAGCGGGAGGGCAAGAGACCCAGTACTTC. Residues: CASSGLAGGQETQYF. Together with reference TRBV28 and TRBJ2-5, the CDR3 gives the full variable domain: DVKVTQSSRYLVKRTGEKVFLECVQDMDHENMFWYRQDPGLGLRLIYFSYDVKMKEKGDIPEGYSVSREKKERFSLILESASTNQTSMYLCASSGLAGGQETQYFGPGTRLLVL.

CDR3 residues: CASSSSGQGLGYTF. The CDR3 coding sequence is TGTGCCAGCAGCTCGAGCGGACAGGGCCTCGGCTACACCTTC. The chain joins TRBV5-4 to TRBJ1-2, with 8 bases aligning to TRBD1. CDR1 is SGHNT and CDR2 is YYREEE in the germline V gene (reference sequence). The CDR3 runs 14 residues. V trimming: 3 bases; J trimming: 8 bases; junction bases outside the gene matches: 9. Based on the CDR3 plus reference TRBV5-4 and TRBJ1-2, the full variable domain is ETGVTQSPTHLIKTRGQQVTLRCSSQSGHNTVSWYQQALGQGPQFIFQYYREEENGRGNFPPRFSGLQFPNYSSELNVNALELDDSALYLCASSSSGQGLGYTFGSGTRLTVV.

J is TRBJ1-5 and V is TRBV5-1; D possibly corresponds to TRBD1 (6 bases). V was trimmed by 5 bases and J by 3 bases, leaving 12 bases between them. This CDR3 is 14 amino acids long. Germline lookup yields CDR1 SGHRS and CDR2 YFSETQ. The CDR3 loop is CASSAGQNNQPQHF. DNA of the CDR3: TGCGCCAGCAGTGCCGGACAGAACAATCAGCCCCAGCATTTT.

This chain joins TRBV27 and TRBJ2-1; 10 nucleotides line up with TRBD2. The CDR3 sequence is 16 residues long. Germline V lookup: CDR1 MNHEY, CDR2 SMNVEV (reference sequence). The V segment lost 3 bases and the J segment 7 bases; nucleotides outside the gene matches: 9. CDR3: CASSFGTSGAGNEQFF. The CDR3 region has the DNA TGTGCCAGCAGTTTCGGCACTAGCGGGGCGGGGAATGAGCAGTTCTTC.

The chain couples TRBV10-3 to TRBJ2-2, with D perhaps matching TRBD2 (5 bases). The CDR3 has 12 residues. V gave up 9 bases and J gave up 5 bases, with 10 bases separating them. Germline V gene lookup returns CDR1 ENHRY and CDR2 SYGVKD. This CDR3 reads CAIDTGTGELFF. The CDR3 region has the DNA TGTGCCATAGATACGGGAACCGGGGAGCTGTTTTTT.